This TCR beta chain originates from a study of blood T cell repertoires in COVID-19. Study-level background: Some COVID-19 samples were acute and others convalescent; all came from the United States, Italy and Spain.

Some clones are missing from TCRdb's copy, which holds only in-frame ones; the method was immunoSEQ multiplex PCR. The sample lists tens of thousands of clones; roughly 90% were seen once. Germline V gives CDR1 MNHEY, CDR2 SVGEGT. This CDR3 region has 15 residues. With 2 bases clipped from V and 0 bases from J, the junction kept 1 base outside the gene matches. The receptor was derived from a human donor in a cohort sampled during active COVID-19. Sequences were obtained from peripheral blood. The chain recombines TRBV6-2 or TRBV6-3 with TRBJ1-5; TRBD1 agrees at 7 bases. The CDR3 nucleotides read TGTGCCAGCAGTTACGACAGGGTTAGCAATCAGCCCCAGCATTTT. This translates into CASSYDRVSNQPQHF.